These 9 T cell receptor beta chains were sequenced from one sample in a study of T cells in Graves' hyperthyroidism and ophthalmopathy. Researchers amplified the TCR beta CDR3 regions from RNA transcripts. The TCR CDR3 first-round RT-PCR relied on the HTBI primer set. TCRdb ran MiXCR on the multiplex PCR reads and lists one entry per CDR3 protein. Here the sample spans about 460,000 distinct CDR3 sequences, 20% to 25% being singletons. Material for sequencing was blood. The receptors were sampled from an older woman with Graves' ophthalmopathy.

The chain combines TRBV29-1 with TRBJ2-1, with 10 bases aligning to TRBD1. Losses at the gene ends were 6 bases for V and 2 bases for J; bases not matched to a gene: 4. The CDR3 totals 14 residues. Germline assignment: CDR1 SQVTM and CDR2 ANQGSEA. The CDR3 nucleotides are TGCAGCGTCAGGACAGGGGGAGCCTACAATGAGCAGTTCTTC. As protein: CSVRTGGAYNEQFF.

This chain joins TRBV7-9 and TRBJ2-5; TRBD2 matches at 16 bases. Germline-derived CDR1 and CDR2 are SEHNR and FQNEAQ (reference sequence). The V segment lost 6 bases and the J segment 7 bases; nucleotides outside the gene matches: 11. This CDR3 comprises 17 residues. The CDR3 DNA is TGTGCCAGCAGACCGGGACTAGCGGGGGGGTATTACGGGACCCAGTACTTC. It encodes CASRPGLAGGYYGTQYF.

This clonotype was found once. Possible read error: a much larger clone is one base away. The chain joins TRBV5-8 to TRBJ1-1; TRBD1 aligns across 9 bases. The germline V gene encodes CDR1 SGHTS and CDR2 YDEGEE. Trimming cost V 4 bases and J 1 base; bases outside gene matches: 5. The CDR3 has 15 residues. As DNA, the CDR3 is TGTGCCAGCAGCCCCGGACAGGGGTGGAACACTGAAGCTTTCTTT. Protein: CASSPGQGWNTEAFF.

The rearrangement joins TRBV7-3 to TRBJ2-3, with D perhaps matching TRBD1 (6 bases). The germline V gene has CDR1 SGHTA and CDR2 FQGTGA. The CDR3 is made up of 15 amino acids. V dropped 3 bases and J dropped 1 base, with 11 bases sitting between them. CDR3 protein: CASSFRGIGTDTQYF. The CDR3 DNA sequence: TGTGCCAGCAGCTTCAGGGGAATAGGCACAGATACGCAGTATTTT.

Many counts were recorded for this clonotype. The rearrangement links TRBV6-1 to TRBJ2-7; D is possibly TRBD2 (5 bases). There are 15 residues in the CDR3. V lost 6 bases and J 0 bases, leaving 15 bases between the germline ends. Per germline, CDR1 MNHNS and CDR2 SASEGT. This chain's CDR3 is CASRFLARGSYEQYF. The CDR3 bases are TGTGCCAGCAGATTTCTAGCACGGGGCTCCTACGAGCAGTACTTC.

This clonotype was seen repeatedly, ten times or more. J is TRBJ2-3 and V is TRBV20-1; TRBD2 matches 9 bases. The V and J ends lost 0 bases and 1 base, in that order; junction bases with no gene match: 8. There are 17 residues in the CDR3. Germline CDR1 reads DFQATT; CDR2 reads SNEGSKA (reference sequence). CDR3 sequence reads: CSARDVGLAGRTDTQYF. DNA of the CDR3: TGCAGTGCTAGAGATGTGGGGCTAGCGGGACGCACAGATACGCAGTATTTT.

This clonotype occurred many times. Here the CDR3 reads CSARDLGGRYTEAFF. DNA for the CDR3: TGCAGTGCTAGAGACCTCGGGGGCAGGTACACTGAAGCTTTCTTT. V gene TRBV20-1 combines with J gene TRBJ1-1; possibly TRBD1 for D (6 bases). V was shortened by 0 bases and J by 3 bases, with 14 bases between the two germline ends. In germline, CDR1 is DFQATT, CDR2 SNEGSKA (reference sequence). The CDR3 sequence is 15 residues long.

There are a few counts of this clonotype. The V gene is TRBV24-1, the J gene TRBJ2-3; D not resolved. V lost 3 bases to trimming and J lost 2 bases, with 14 bases between them. Germline values: CDR1 KGHDR, CDR2 SFDVKD. The CDR3 totals 16 residues. CDR3 in amino acids: CATSDPIPGLTDTQYF. The CDR3, as DNA: TGTGCCACCAGTGATCCCATACCCGGGCTCACAGATACGCAGTATTTT.

Many counts were recorded for this clonotype. This chain links TRBV7-2 with TRBJ1-1; D uncertain. The V end lost 4 bases, the J end lost 7 bases, and 13 bases lay between the germline ends. The CDR3 covers 13 residues. Germline lookup yields CDR1 SGHTA and CDR2 FQGNSA. The CDR3 coding sequence is TGTGCCAGCAGCTCGGAGGCAGGTCTTGAAGCTTTCTTT. Amino acids: CASSSEAGLEAFF.